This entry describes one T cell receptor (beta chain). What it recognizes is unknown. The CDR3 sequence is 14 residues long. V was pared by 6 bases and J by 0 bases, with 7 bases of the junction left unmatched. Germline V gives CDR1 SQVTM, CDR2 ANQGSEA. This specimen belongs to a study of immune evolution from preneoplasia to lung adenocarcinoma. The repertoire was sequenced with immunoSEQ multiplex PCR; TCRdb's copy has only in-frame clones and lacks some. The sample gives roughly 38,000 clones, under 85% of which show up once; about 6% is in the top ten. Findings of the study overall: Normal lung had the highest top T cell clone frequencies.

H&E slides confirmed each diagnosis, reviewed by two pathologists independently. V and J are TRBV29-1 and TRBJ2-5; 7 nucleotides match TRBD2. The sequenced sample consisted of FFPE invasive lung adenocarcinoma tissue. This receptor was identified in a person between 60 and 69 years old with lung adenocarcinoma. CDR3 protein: CSVVGGPYQETQYF. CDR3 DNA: TGCAGCGTGGTGGGAGGGCCGTACCAAGAGACCCAGTACTTC.